This T cell receptor beta chain was obtained from a study of control samples from healthy donors and cancer patients. CDR3 length equals 13 residues. Deletions cut 4 bases from V and 7 bases from J, with 14 bases between. Germline V CDR1 and CDR2: SGHDT, YYEEEE. The repertoire was sequenced with immunoSEQ multiplex PCR; TCRdb's copy has only in-frame clones and lacks some. The top ten clones hold about 9.3% of a sample with 150,000 to 200,000 clones, just under 95% of them seen once. This receptor was obtained from a woman aged 40 to 49 in good health. The sequenced sample consisted of blood. The rearrangement joins TRBV5-6 to TRBJ1-2; D is perhaps TRBD1 (6 bases). CDR3 nucleotide sequence: TGTGCCAGCAGCCCAGGGGTAGTAGGTGGCTACACCTTC. It codes for CASSPGVVGGYTF.